Sequencing of this TCR beta chain was carried out in a study of shared clonotypes between healthy human individuals. In the study overall: Each donor had three CD4 naive, three CD4 memory, two CD8 naive and one CD8 memory plate.

This table comes from immunoSEQ multiplex PCR, and its TCRdb copy is limited to in-frame clones, with some not included. The data hold millions of clones, with approximately 94% observed a single time. CD45RO-negative cells were positively selected for CCR7, leaving out terminally differentiated effector memory CD45RA+ cells. Regarding the study as a whole: The study sampled only blood, and tissue repertoires likely differ. Read depth was anticipated to influence clonotype sharing among donors.

Germline V CDR1 and CDR2: GTSNPN, SVGIG (reference sequence). Trimming left V 3 bases short and J 6 bases short, with 14 bases between. The CDR3 is 14 amino acids. The sample holds one count of this clone. Its antigen is still unknown. The rearrangement joins TRBV30 to TRBJ2-2; D not resolved. The material sequenced was naive CD8+ T cells sorted from blood. The clonotype was recovered from a man in his late teens or twenties in good health. DNA for the CDR3: TGTGCCTGGAGGTTATCTGATTGGGCCGGGGAGCTGTTTTTT. It specifies CAWRLSDWAGELFF.